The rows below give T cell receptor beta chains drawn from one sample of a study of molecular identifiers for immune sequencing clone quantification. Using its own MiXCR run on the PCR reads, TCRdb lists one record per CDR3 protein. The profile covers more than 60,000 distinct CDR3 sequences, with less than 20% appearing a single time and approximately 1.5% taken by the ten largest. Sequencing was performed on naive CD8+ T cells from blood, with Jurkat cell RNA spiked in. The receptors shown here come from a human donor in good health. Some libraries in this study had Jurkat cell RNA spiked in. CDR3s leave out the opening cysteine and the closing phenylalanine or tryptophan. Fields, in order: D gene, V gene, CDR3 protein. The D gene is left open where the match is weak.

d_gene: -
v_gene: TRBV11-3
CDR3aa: ASSMREGTWGEQY

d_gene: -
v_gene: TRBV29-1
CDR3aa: SVEDQFSYEQY

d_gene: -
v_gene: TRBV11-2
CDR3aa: ASSPRAKNIQY

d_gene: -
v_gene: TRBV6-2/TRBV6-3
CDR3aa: ASSYQHWTGYT

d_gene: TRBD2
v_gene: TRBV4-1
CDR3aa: ASSQEGLGTYEQY

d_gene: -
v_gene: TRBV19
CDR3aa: ASSIFGSNQPQH

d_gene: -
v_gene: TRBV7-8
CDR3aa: ASRSQAERWAGNEQF

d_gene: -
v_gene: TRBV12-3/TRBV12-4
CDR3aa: ASSLSERPGYEQY

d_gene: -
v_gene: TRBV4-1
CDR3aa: ASSQEVSGLLSRAQY

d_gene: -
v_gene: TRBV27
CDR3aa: ASSSPTGSGTDTQY

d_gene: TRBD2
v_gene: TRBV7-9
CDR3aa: ASSLGVVAGVSYEQY

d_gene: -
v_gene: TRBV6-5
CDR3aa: ASSYFETQY

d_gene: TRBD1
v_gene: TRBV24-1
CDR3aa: ATSDFGTTGVASPTDTQY

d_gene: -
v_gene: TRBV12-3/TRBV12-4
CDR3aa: ASTRGYQETQY

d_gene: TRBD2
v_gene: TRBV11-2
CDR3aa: ASSFTRSGLAWNEQF

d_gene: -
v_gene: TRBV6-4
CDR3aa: ASSPRVGDGTGELF

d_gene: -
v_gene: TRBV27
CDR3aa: ASVGRRSYEQY

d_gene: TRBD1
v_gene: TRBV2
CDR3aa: ASSDRVKDEQY

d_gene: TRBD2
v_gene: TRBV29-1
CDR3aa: SVWTRRDGIGRTDTQY

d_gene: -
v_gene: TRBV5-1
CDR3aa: ASSLGDFPYEQY

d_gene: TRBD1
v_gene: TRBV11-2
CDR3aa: ASSHQGTVGYEQY

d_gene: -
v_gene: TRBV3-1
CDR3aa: ASSQDQGPTRQTQY

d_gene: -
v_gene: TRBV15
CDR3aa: ATSRRMGKDQPQH

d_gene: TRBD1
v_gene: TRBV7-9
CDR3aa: ASSEGQGLTEAF

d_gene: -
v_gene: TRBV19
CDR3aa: ASSKLAGDTQY

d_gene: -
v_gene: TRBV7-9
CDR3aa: ASSESSGNTIY

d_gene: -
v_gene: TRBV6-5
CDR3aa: ASSYLWNQPQH

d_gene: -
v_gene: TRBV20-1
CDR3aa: SAITGPLASSYEQY

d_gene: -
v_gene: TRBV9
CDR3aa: ASSAGGGTEAF

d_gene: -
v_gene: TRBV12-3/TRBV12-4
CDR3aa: ASSPTGPPYGYT

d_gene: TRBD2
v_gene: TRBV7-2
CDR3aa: ASSSTGLAVYNEQF

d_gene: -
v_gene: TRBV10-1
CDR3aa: ASSESGLSGLGDTQY

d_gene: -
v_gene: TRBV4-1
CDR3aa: ASSAPGEGQETQY

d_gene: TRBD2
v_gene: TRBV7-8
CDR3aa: ASSFGLAGAQGYEQY

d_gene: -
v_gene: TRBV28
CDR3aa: ASIQRQTTGELF

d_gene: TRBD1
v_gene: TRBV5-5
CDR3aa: ASSFRDRSRDEQY

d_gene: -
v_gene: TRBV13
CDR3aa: ASSPPGAVNNEQF

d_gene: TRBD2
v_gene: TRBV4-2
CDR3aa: ASSQFTGLDGWGTGELF

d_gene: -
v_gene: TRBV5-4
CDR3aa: ASSLEGVTEAF

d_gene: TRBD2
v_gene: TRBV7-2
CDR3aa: ASSPGLAGPTGELF

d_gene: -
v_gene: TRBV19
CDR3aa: ASTGNSYNEQF

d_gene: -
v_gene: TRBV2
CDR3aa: ASSVIGDYTGELF

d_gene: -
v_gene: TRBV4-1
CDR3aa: ASSQGEGDTEAF

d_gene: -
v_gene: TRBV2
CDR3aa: ASRQASSYEQY

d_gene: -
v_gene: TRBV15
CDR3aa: ATSPTGAEAF

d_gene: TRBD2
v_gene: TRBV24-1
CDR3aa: ATTWREKNTQY